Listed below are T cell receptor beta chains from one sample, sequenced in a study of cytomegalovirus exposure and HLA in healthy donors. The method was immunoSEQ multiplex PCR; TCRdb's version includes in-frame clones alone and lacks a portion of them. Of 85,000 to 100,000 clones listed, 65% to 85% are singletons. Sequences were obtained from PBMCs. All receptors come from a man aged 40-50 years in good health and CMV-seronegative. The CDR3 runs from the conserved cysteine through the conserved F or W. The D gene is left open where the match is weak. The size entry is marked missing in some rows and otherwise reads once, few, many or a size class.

CDR3 DNA: TGTGCCAGCAGCCAAGGTCTAGCGGGGACCGAGCAGTACTTC
CDR3 protein: CASSQGLAGTEQYF
J gene: TRBJ2-7
D gene: TRBD2
clone size: .
V gene: TRBV14

CDR3 DNA: TGCGCCAGCAGCTTGGCCGTCAATAGCGGGGGAAAAGAGACCCAGTACTTC
CDR3 protein: CASSLAVNSGGKETQYF
J gene: TRBJ2-5
D gene: TRBD2
clone size: .
V gene: TRBV5-1

CDR3 DNA: TGTGCCAGCAGCCTAGGACGGGGCAAAAACATTCAGTACTTC
CDR3 protein: CASSLGRGKNIQYF
J gene: TRBJ2-4
D gene: .
clone size: few
V gene: TRBV5-4

CDR3 DNA: TGTGCCAGCAGCCGAGGACAGAAGAACCAAGAGACCCAGTACTTC
CDR3 protein: CASSRGQKNQETQYF
J gene: TRBJ2-5
D gene: .
clone size: few
V gene: TRBV5-4

CDR3 DNA: TGTGCCAGCAGCGGGTGGGATGAGCAGTTCTTC
CDR3 protein: CASSGWDEQFF
J gene: TRBJ2-1
D gene: .
clone size: .
V gene: TRBV6-1

CDR3 DNA: TGTGCCAGCAGCTTAGCAGCGGGCAGAAACAATGAGCAGTTCTTC
CDR3 protein: CASSLAAGRNNEQFF
J gene: TRBJ2-1
D gene: .
clone size: .
V gene: TRBV11-2

CDR3 DNA: TGTGCCAGCAGCTTTCAGGTCCTGGAAGACTACACCTTC
CDR3 protein: CASSFQVLEDYTF
J gene: TRBJ1-2
D gene: .
clone size: .
V gene: TRBV7-6

CDR3 DNA: TGTGCCAGCAGCCAAGACCCCATACTAGCGGGGAACTACAATGAGCAGTTCTTC
CDR3 protein: CASSQDPILAGNYNEQFF
J gene: TRBJ2-1
D gene: TRBD2
clone size: .
V gene: TRBV4-2

CDR3 DNA: TGCGCCAGCAGCGGAAATACAGGGGGCGCGGAGACCCAGTACTTC
CDR3 protein: CASSGNTGGAETQYF
J gene: TRBJ2-5
D gene: TRBD1
clone size: .
V gene: TRBV5-1

CDR3 DNA: TGTGCCAGCAGCTCCAGTTTGGAGCCTGGGGAGCTGTTTTTT
CDR3 protein: CASSSSLEPGELFF
J gene: TRBJ2-2
D gene: .
clone size: .
V gene: TRBV7-9

CDR3 DNA: TGCGCCAGCAGTGCAAATGGGCAGGGAGGTTCACCCCTCCACTTT
CDR3 protein: CASSANGQGGSPLHF
J gene: TRBJ1-6
D gene: .
clone size: .
V gene: TRBV5-1

CDR3 DNA: TGCGCCAGCAGCCCCACCAGGGCGGGGGGCCTCTACGAGCAGTACTTC
CDR3 protein: CASSPTRAGGLYEQYF
J gene: TRBJ2-7
D gene: TRBD2
clone size: .
V gene: TRBV4-1

CDR3 DNA: TGTGCCAGTAGTAAAGGGACTACTTCCGGGGAGCTGTTTTTT
CDR3 protein: CASSKGTTSGELFF
J gene: TRBJ2-2
D gene: TRBD2
clone size: .
V gene: TRBV19

CDR3 DNA: TGTGCCAGCAGCCAGGCGGGAGCCTCCTACGAGCAGTACTTC
CDR3 protein: CASSQAGASYEQYF
J gene: TRBJ2-7
D gene: TRBD2
clone size: .
V gene: TRBV7-8

CDR3 DNA: TGCAGCGTGGATACTAGATCCGATGGCGAGCAGTACTTC
CDR3 protein: CSVDTRSDGEQYF
J gene: TRBJ2-7
D gene: .
clone size: .
V gene: TRBV29-1

CDR3 DNA: TGCGCCAGCAGCTTTTGGGAGCAGGGGACCGGGGAGCTGTTTTTT
CDR3 protein: CASSFWEQGTGELFF
J gene: TRBJ2-2
D gene: .
clone size: .
V gene: TRBV5-1

CDR3 DNA: TGCGCCAGCAGCTGGGACAGGGCAAGAGATACGCAGTATTTT
CDR3 protein: CASSWDRARDTQYF
J gene: TRBJ2-3
D gene: TRBD1
clone size: .
V gene: TRBV5-1

CDR3 DNA: TGTGCCAGTAGAACGGGACAGGGGTACTATGGCTACACCTTC
CDR3 protein: CASRTGQGYYGYTF
J gene: TRBJ1-2
D gene: TRBD1
clone size: few
V gene: TRBV19